The 25 T cell receptor beta chains presented below share a single source sample, sequenced in a study of healthy donors' naive CD4 and CD8 T cells. Starting from about 470 ng of total RNA, TCR libraries were made with linear amplification. TCRdb used MiXCR to reprocess the reads, holding one entry per CDR3 protein. The table records 150,000 to 200,000 distinct CDR3 sequences, under 85% of them present only once. What was sequenced was naive CD4+ and CD8+ T cells sorted from blood, pooled from several donors. These receptors originate from a pool of human donors in good health; the sample pools cells from several healthy donors.

The genes are TRBV19 and TRBJ2-1, with 12 bases matching TRBD1. CDR1 and CDR2 (germline): LNHDA, SQIVND (reference sequence). The CDR3 has 15 amino acids. V lost 3 bases and J lost 10; bases outside the gene matches: 7. The CDR3, as DNA: TGTGCCAGTAGTATGGTTGGGACAGGGGGCGGAGAGCAGTTCTTC. Protein sequence: CASSMVGTGGGEQFF.

V gene TRBV29-1 combines with J gene TRBJ1-2, with 9 bases lining up with TRBD1. Trimming at V came to 6 bases and at J to 2 bases, leaving 19 bases not matched to a gene. Germline V gene sequence: CDR1 SQVTM, CDR2 ANQGSEA. The CDR3 loop spans 18 amino acids. DNA for the CDR3: TGCAGCGTCCCACTCAGGGGAGATTCCGGGACAGGGAACTATGGCTACACCTTC. Encoded protein: CSVPLRGDSGTGNYGYTF.

The sample holds one count of this clonotype. The V gene is TRBV15, the J gene TRBJ1-1, with D possibly being TRBD1 (5 bases). Germline CDR1 is LNHNV and CDR2 is YYDKDF (reference sequence). This CDR3 has 15 amino acids. V lost 5 bases, J lost 3 bases, and 16 bases lay in between. The CDR3 spells CATSANSRVDTEAFF. DNA of the CDR3: TGTGCCACCAGCGCGAATAGCAGGGTCGACACTGAAGCTTTCTTT. Full variable domain (missing parts from reference TRBV15 and TRBJ1-1): DAMVIQNPRYQVTQFGKPVTLSCSQTLNHNVMYWYQQKSSQAPKLLFHYYDKDFNNEADTPDNFQSRRPNTSFCFLDIRSPGLGDTAMYLCATSANSRVDTEAFFGQGTRLTVV.

This clonotype was recorded a few times. At one end the junction does not follow the germline gene, possibly because of a read error. The chain is built from TRBV29-1 and TRBJ2-7; tentatively, D is TRBD1 (5 bases). Germline assignment: CDR1 SQVTM and CDR2 ANQGSEA. The CDR3 is 11 residues long. As DNA, the CDR3 is TGCAGCGTTAAAGACAGCTACGAGCAGTACTTC. Translation gives CSVKDSYEQYF.

The chain combines TRBV11-2 with TRBJ1-1; D call uncertain. V shed 2 bases and J shed 0 bases, with 16 bases lying between them. The CDR3 is made up of 17 amino acids. The V gene's germline CDR1 is SGHAT and CDR2 FQNNGV. The CDR3 is CASSLSDTPYMNTEAFF. CDR3 nucleotides: TGTGCCAGCAGCTTATCTGACACGCCCTACATGAACACTGAAGCTTTCTTT.

The rearrangement links TRBV5-6 to TRBJ2-7; D is perhaps TRBD2 (7 bases). The CDR3 has 15 amino acids. Trimming took off 3 bases at V and 0 bases at J, with 13 bases between the two ends. In germline, CDR1 is SGHDT, CDR2 YYEEEE. The CDR3 DNA reads TGTGCCAGCAGCTGGCCGGGGGGCAACTCCTACGAGCAGTACTTC. Amino acids: CASSWPGGNSYEQYF.

J is TRBJ1-5 and V is TRBV27, with D possibly being TRBD1 (5 bases). Germline V gene lookup returns CDR1 MNHEY and CDR2 SMNVEV (reference sequence). V lost 5 bases and J 7 bases, leaving 12 bases between the germline ends. The CDR3 length is 13 residues. The CDR3 region is CASSTRQSQPQHF. The CDR3 DNA follows: TGTGCCAGCAGTACCCGACAGTCCCAGCCCCAGCATTTT.

In its sample, this clonotype was seen once. The J gene is TRBJ1-2, the V gene TRBV6-5; 12 nucleotides agree with TRBD1. Germline V gene data show CDR1 as MNHEY and CDR2 as SVGAGI. V was pared by 0 bases and J by 6 bases, with 8 bases of the junction left unmatched. The CDR3 consists of 17 residues. The CDR3 nucleotides are TGTGCCAGCAGTTACTCTCTCGGGACAGGGGGCCGGAATGGCTACACCTTC. It specifies CASSYSLGTGGRNGYTF.

The chain links TRBV19 to TRBJ2-5; 9 positions agree with TRBD2. V gave up 3 bases and J gave up 4 bases; unmatched junction bases: 3. Per the germline V gene, CDR1 is LNHDA and CDR2 is SQIVND (reference sequence). CDR3 size: 14 residues. DNA of the CDR3: TGTGCCAGTAGTATGGGACTAGCCAGAGAGACCCAGTACTTC. As protein: CASSMGLARETQYF.

The DNA for the CDR3 is TGTGCCTGGAGTCCAGTAGGCGGGAGGGCCTACGAGCAGTACTTC. Its translation: CAWSPVGGRAYEQYF. J is TRBJ2-7 and V is TRBV30; 9 positions match TRBD2. Germline V gene lookup returns CDR1 GTSNPN and CDR2 SVGIG (reference sequence). V dropped 2 bases and J dropped 2; count of bases not matched to a gene: 7. This CDR3 comprises 15 residues.

V usage is TRBV6-5 and J usage is TRBJ2-1; 9 nucleotides align to TRBD2. Trimming cost V 6 bases and J 4 bases; bases outside gene matches: 10. Germline V gene lookup returns CDR1 MNHEY and CDR2 SVGAGI. This CDR3 contains 16 residues. The chain's CDR3 is CASSHSELAGYNEQFF. The CDR3 DNA reads as TGTGCCAGCAGCCACTCCGAACTAGCGGGTTACAATGAGCAGTTCTTC.

V and J are TRBV20-1 and TRBJ1-3; 7 nucleotides agree with TRBD1. This CDR3 comprises 16 residues. J gave up 2 bases and V 1 base, and 8 bases lay outside the gene matches. CDR1 and CDR2 from the germline V gene are DFQATT and SNEGSKA (reference sequence). CDR3 nucleotide sequence: TGCAGTGCTAGAGCTACAGGGGAAGGAACTGGAAACACCATATATTTT. This sequence encodes CSARATGEGTGNTIYF.

This clonotype was counted a few times. J is TRBJ2-7 and V is TRBV19; D tentatively fits TRBD1 or TRBD2 (5 bases each). Germline loops: CDR1 LNHDA, CDR2 SQIVND (reference sequence). V lost 3 bases, J lost 2 bases, and 11 bases lay in between. The CDR3 is 14 amino acids. The CDR3 DNA is TGTGCCAGTAGTATCAGGGACCGAACCTACGAGCAGTACTTC. The encoded protein is CASSIRDRTYEQYF. The variable domain in full, completed from reference TRBV19 and TRBJ2-7, reads DGGITQSPKYLFRKEGQNVTLSCEQNLNHDAMYWYRQDPGQGLRLIYYSQIVNDFQKGDIAEGYSVSREKKESFPLTVTSAQKNPTAFYLCASSIRDRTYEQYFGPGTRLTVT.

This sequence joins TRBV27 and TRBJ2-1; 10 nucleotides line up with TRBD1. This CDR3 region has 17 residues. Trimming cost V 5 bases and J 0 bases; bases outside gene matches: 7. Germline lookup yields CDR1 MNHEY and CDR2 SMNVEV (reference sequence). The CDR3 sequence is CASSPGTGESSYNEQFF. The DNA of the CDR3 is TGTGCCAGCAGTCCAGGGACAGGGGAAAGCTCCTACAATGAGCAGTTCTTC.

The CDR3 region is CSVAGLATYEQYF. CDR3 coding DNA: TGCAGCGTTGCGGGACTAGCGACCTACGAGCAGTACTTC. The rearrangement joins TRBV29-1 to TRBJ2-7; 10 bases fit TRBD2. Losses at the gene ends were 4 bases for V and 2 bases for J; bases not matched to a gene: 2. This CDR3 spans 13 amino acids. CDR1 and CDR2 (germline): SQVTM, ANQGSEA.

In its sample, this clonotype was seen a few times. The chain links TRBV6-5 to TRBJ2-7, with D tentatively TRBD2 (6 bases). CDR3 length: 13 residues. CDR1 is MNHEY, CDR2 SVGAGI, per germline. V shed 4 bases and J shed 7 bases, with 14 bases lying between them. The CDR3 bases are TGTGCCAGCAGTTCCCGACTAGGGAGGGAGCAGTACGTC. Amino acid sequence: CASSSRLGREQYV.

In nucleotides, the CDR3 is TGTGCCAGCAGCTTAGATGGTGTTGGCTACACCTTC. It encodes CASSLDGVGYTF. The rearrangement links TRBV11-2 to TRBJ1-2; D unresolved. V was clipped by 0 bases and J by 7 bases, with 6 bases between them. The CDR3 contains 12 residues. Germline-derived CDR1 and CDR2 are SGHAT and FQNNGV.

The chain uses TRBV29-1 and TRBJ1-3; 7 bases fit TRBD1. Trimming removed 4 bases from V and 1 base from J; junction bases left unmatched: 4. Germline lookup yields CDR1 SQVTM and CDR2 ANQGSEA. The CDR3 is 14 amino acids. CDR3 protein: CSVARQGSGNTIYF. Here the CDR3 DNA reads TGCAGCGTTGCCAGACAGGGATCTGGAAACACCATATATTTT.

This sequence joins TRBV13 and TRBJ1-2, with D tentatively TRBD1 (5 bases). V was trimmed by 5 bases and J by 4 bases, leaving 14 bases between them. Germline CDR1 reads PRHDT; CDR2 reads FYEKMQ (reference sequence). The CDR3 loop spans 14 amino acids. The CDR3 DNA sequence: TGTGCCAGCAGCGGCAGGGTCTCCACCTATGGCTACACCTTC. This sequence encodes CASSGRVSTYGYTF.

The CDR3 DNA reads TGTGCCAGCAGTTACTCGAGGCAGGGAACGAACGAGCAGTACTTC. Translating gives CASSYSRQGTNEQYF. The chain couples TRBV6-5 to TRBJ2-7; weak D call: TRBD1 (5 bases). This CDR3 has 15 amino acids. Trimming stripped 0 bases from V and 5 bases from J, with 14 bases between. Germline loops: CDR1 MNHEY, CDR2 SVGAGI.

The chain joins TRBV29-1 to TRBJ2-1; TRBD1 agrees at 9 bases. This CDR3 is built from 14 residues. In germline, CDR1 is SQVTM, CDR2 ANQGSEA. The V segment lost 5 bases and the J segment 5 bases; nucleotides outside the gene matches: 7. CDR3 coding DNA: TGCAGCGTTTCCTACAGGGGGCTTGACAATGAGCAGTTCTTC. Encoded protein: CSVSYRGLDNEQFF.

This clonotype was seen only once. V and J are TRBV20-1 and TRBJ2-5; D is unresolved. The V gene's germline CDR1 is DFQATT and CDR2 SNEGSKA (reference sequence). Trimming took off 4 bases at V and 5 bases at J, with 14 bases between the two ends. The CDR3 is made up of 13 amino acids. Here the CDR3 reads CSAMILLGETQYF. The CDR3 DNA sequence: TGCAGTGCTATGATACTCCTAGGGGAGACCCAGTACTTC.

The rearrangement joins TRBV6-2 or TRBV6-3 to TRBJ2-1; D remains ambiguous. CDR1 MNHEY and CDR2 SVGEGT come from the germline V gene. Trimming removed 2 bases at V and 0 bases at J, with 8 bases between. This CDR3 region has 15 residues. This chain's CDR3 is CASSYTRSSYNEQFF. CDR3 nucleotide sequence: TGTGCCAGCAGTTACACGCGCAGCTCCTACAATGAGCAGTTCTTC.

The V call is TRBV6-1, the J call TRBJ2-1; D possibly corresponds to TRBD2 (6 bases). This CDR3 region has 15 residues. Germline V CDR1 and CDR2: MNHNS, SASEGT. V was trimmed by 1 base and J by 5 bases, leaving 12 bases between them. The CDR3: CASSEDGGANNEQFF. CDR3 coding DNA: TGTGCCAGCAGTGAAGATGGCGGGGCCAACAATGAGCAGTTCTTC.

This sequence joins TRBV5-6 and TRBJ2-1; 11 bases match TRBD2. V lost 4 bases and J lost 9; bases outside the gene matches: 9. This CDR3 is 15 amino acids long. Germline values: CDR1 SGHDT, CDR2 YYEEEE. This CDR3 is CASSVVAGGPGEQFF. DNA of the CDR3: TGTGCCAGCAGCGTCGTAGCGGGAGGGCCGGGTGAGCAGTTCTTC.